This T cell receptor (beta chain) is from a study of blood T cell repertoires in COVID-19. For the study at large: Acute and convalescent COVID-19 samples came from the United States, Italy and Spain. The analysed material was cDNA or gDNA that came from T cells, B-cell-depleted T cells, or PBMCs.

Original analysis: Using reference gene primer amplification, nucleated cell counts were estimated. The assay was immunoSEQ multiplex PCR, and TCRdb's table has in-frame clones only and misses some. The D gene and trimming were derived from the DNA, and the V and J assignments and clone size from that table. The sample has 20,000 to 30,000 clones; around four fifths are singletons. Seattle enrolled patients during active infection and tracked them longitudinally. This receptor was obtained from a woman in her seventies with COVID-19, enrolled during active disease. The sequenced sample was peripheral blood.

CDR3 nucleotide sequence: TGTGCCACCAGCAGGGATCGGGGGAGTGGAAACACCATATATTTT. It yields the protein CATSRDRGSGNTIYF. The chain uses TRBV15 and TRBJ1-3, with D tentatively TRBD1 (5 bases). The germline V gene has CDR1 LNHNV and CDR2 YYDKDF (reference sequence). CDR3 length equals 15 residues. V was cut by 3 bases and J by 3 bases, with 12 bases left in between.